This TCR beta chain was recovered during a study of regulatory T cells in long-lasting Graves disease (dated by TCRdb to 2020 to 2023). With respect to the entire study: Persistent Graves' disease was defined as antithyroid drug treatment for over 5 years with persistently positive TSH receptor autoantibodies. A total of about 33 samples underwent TCR sequencing, from 13 patients with persistent Graves' disease and 20 or so patients with newly diagnosed Graves' disease. Patients with persistent Graves' disease were compared with patients with newly diagnosed Graves' disease using TCR sequencing and RNA sequencing of peripheral blood. Persistent Graves' disease patients in the clinical cohort had taken antithyroid drugs for 8 to 12 years on average. The study was registered as a clinical trial and conducted in China.

The time point label, as the study defines it: persistent/refractory GD, antithyroid drugs over 5 years with positive TRAb. For both TCR sequencing and RNA sequencing, RNA was extracted from PBMCs using TRIzol. Graves' disease was diagnosed according to American Thyroid Association guidelines. The patients came from an endocrinology department in Xi'an, China. Each patient gave roughly 10 milliliters of peripheral blood, collected in an EDTA anticoagulant tube. Ficoll Paque Plus density gradient separation was used to isolate PBMCs, and no additional T cell sorting was done. An Agilent 2100 Bioanalyzer and agarose gel were used to check RNA quality, and a NanoDrop 2000 was used to measure RNA concentration. General study outcomes and caveats: Persistent disease showed preferential use of TRBV28, TRBJ1-2 and TRBJ2-5, whereas newly diagnosed disease favored TRBV20-1 and TRBJ2-1. Only the TCR beta chain was sequenced and analyzed. Peripheral blood alone was examined, since thyroid tissue, which constituted the primary lesion, could not be accessed. Lower TCR Shannon entropy and fewer highly expanded clones were observed in persistent Graves' disease patients than in newly diagnosed patients, which suggested clonal expansion. Patients with persistent disease shared more public clonotypes (approximately 2,500) than newly diagnosed patients did (approximately 970). The authors acknowledged the small sample size as a limitation that may reduce accuracy.

Notes on this clonotype: Its cognate antigen has yet to be identified. Per-base quality was not reported, and no clone a single base away is much larger than it.

Libraries were constructed by multiplex PCR. The instrument was an Illumina HiSeq 4000. TCR beta libraries were built with iRepertoire HTBI primers and Arm-PCR amplification of CDR3 regions. Before sequencing, the PCR products underwent gel purification. Per the source publication's procedure: Across samples, about 64 TRBV and roughly 15 TRBJ segments were identified and used for gene usage analysis of CDR3 amino acid clonotypes. COPE and FqMerger were used to merge the filtered high-quality paired reads into contigs. Contigs were aligned with BLAST to IMGT TRBV, TRBD and TRBJ reference genes, and CDR3 was defined per IMGT. Any clonotype with a frequency above 0.1% was counted as a highly expanded clone. Shannon entropy was used to measure repertoire diversity, and the Gini coefficient was used to measure V-J evenness. A clonotype was considered public if more than one individual shared it. The public reads were reanalyzed by TCRdb: fastp trimming at Q25, MiXCR alignment, in-frame beta chains only. Duplicate CDR3 protein sequences are folded into a single record with the most common DNA and genes. TCRdb's processing, not the authors', yielded these V and J calls. The sample records about 460,000 distinct CDR3 sequences, 20% to 25% of which are singletons. Jointly, the top ten make up around 13% of the sample.

Based on the germline V gene (reference sequence), the CDR1 and CDR2 sequences are DFQATT and SNEGSKA. CDR3 length: 11 amino acids, cysteine to phenylalanine. Of the read, only the CDR3 DNA is kept; its 33 bases are in frame from base 1. V lost 2 bases and J lost 13 bases; the stretch between them is 15 bases long. Rearrangement joined TRBV20-1 to TRBJ2-7; the D region is possibly TRBD1 or TRBD2, each matching across 5 bases. This specimen consisted of peripheral blood mononuclear cells (PBMCs), obtained when the disease was refractory, from a patient treated with antithyroid drugs. The origin of this receptor is a female donor with Graves disease. At the DNA level, the sequence is TGCAGTGCTAGAACCCCCGCAGGGACCTACTTC. The resulting protein is CSARTPAGTYF.